The T cell receptor beta chain under discussion was sequenced for a study of blood T cells in healthy people across ages. The V and J ends lost 2 bases and 2 bases respectively, with 12 bases between them. The germline V gene encodes CDR1 MGHRA and CDR2 YSYEKL. The CDR3 is 16 residues long. The authors ran a second PCR of 7 to 11 cycles using a sample-barcoded 5' primer and a J-beta primer mix. MiXCR, applied by TCRdb to the 5' RACE reads, yields one record per CDR3 protein. The repertoire has over 600,000 distinct CDR3 sequences, around three fifths of them found once; the top ten carry approximately 24%. Note on this clonotype: The antigen remains unidentified.

Points from the study as a whole: There was no known CMV status for donors, so expanded clonotype changes were possibly confounded.

Sequenced material: blood. The clonotype originates from a man aged 35-49 years in good health. The chain employs TRBV4-1 and TRBJ1-4, with D possibly being TRBD1 (5 bases). The CDR3 sequence is CASSQFPEGTNEKLFF. The CDR3 nucleotides are TGCGCCAGCAGCCAATTCCCGGAGGGGACTAATGAAAAACTGTTTTTT.